These 15 T cell receptor beta chains were sequenced from one sample in a study of CD8+ T cells in alopecia areata. The sequencing template was cDNA reverse transcribed from extracted RNA. Produced via immunoSEQ multiplex PCR; TCRdb's table is partial and in-frame only. The data show more than 150,000 clones, with roughly half seen just once and about a tenth held by the top ten. Noted treatment: oral pan-JAK inhibitor, 5-10 mg twice daily. The sample consisted of CD8+ T cells sorted from blood, taken at roughly week 53, from a patient treated with tofacitinib. The receptors were gathered from a human donor with alopecia areata.

This chain joins TRBV5-4 and TRBJ2-4; possibly TRBD2 for D (6 bases). Germline CDR1 SGHNT, CDR2 YYREEE (reference sequence). This CDR3 is 13 amino acids long. With 4 bases removed from V and 7 bases from J, the gap between germline ends came to 12 bases. The CDR3 DNA reads TGTGCCAGCAGCACGGCGGAGGGTAACATTCAGTACTTC. Translating gives CASSTAEGNIQYF.

The chain uses TRBV27 and TRBJ2-7; D may be TRBD1 (6 bases). The CDR3 spans 15 residues. Per the germline V gene, CDR1 is MNHEY and CDR2 is SMNVEV (reference sequence). V was trimmed by 1 base and J by 2 bases, leaving 12 bases between them. The CDR3 DNA reads as TGTGCCAGCAGTTTATTAGGGGGAAGCGCCTACGAGCAGTACTTC. The encoded protein is CASSLLGGSAYEQYF.

This chain connects TRBV5-1 to TRBJ1-1; tentatively, D is TRBD1 (5 bases). CDR3 size: 14 residues. Germline V lookup: CDR1 SGHRS, CDR2 YFSETQ. Trimming stripped 0 bases from V and 7 bases from J, with 13 bases between. The CDR3 bases are TGCGCCAGCAGCTTGGGGAGCCGCGGGGGTGAAGCTTTCTTT. Its translation is CASSLGSRGGEAFF. The variable domain in full, completed from reference TRBV5-1 and TRBJ1-1, reads KAGVTQTPRYLIKTRGQQVTLSCSPISGHRSVSWYQQTPGQGLQFLFEYFSETQRNKGNFPGRFSGRQFSNSRSEMNVSTLELGDSALYLCASSLGSRGGEAFFGQGTRLTVV.

The J gene is TRBJ1-2, the V gene TRBV7-9; D is ambiguous. Trimming pared 5 bases from V and 4 bases from J, leaving 14 bases between. The CDR3 contains 14 residues. The germline CDR1 and CDR2 sequences are SEHNR and FQNEAQ (reference sequence). In nucleotides, the CDR3 is TGTGCCAGCAGCAAAGACACGACAATCTATGGCTACACCTTC. This translates into CASSKDTTIYGYTF.

The chain has TRBV27 and TRBJ1-5; no reliable D call. The CDR3 runs 14 residues. CDR1 and CDR2 from the germline V gene are MNHEY and SMNVEV (reference sequence). V was cut by 8 bases and J by 3 bases, with 14 bases left in between. CDR3 DNA sequence: TGTGCCAGCGGATTAGACTGGAACAATCAGCCCCAGCATTTT. The encoded protein is CASGLDWNNQPQHF.

This clone has a handful of counts. The chain employs TRBV5-6 and TRBJ2-3; D unclear. Germline assignment: CDR1 SGHDT and CDR2 YYEEEE. The CDR3 is made up of 12 amino acids. The V end was cut by 2 bases, the J end by 2 bases, with 3 bases between. The CDR3 region has the DNA TGTGCCAGCAGCTTCGCCACAGATACGCAGTATTTT. Its translation is CASSFATDTQYF.

This chain joins TRBV5-6 and TRBJ2-7; 7 nucleotides line up with TRBD1. Germline V gene sequence: CDR1 SGHDT, CDR2 YYEEEE. The V segment lost 2 bases and the J segment 3 bases; nucleotides outside the gene matches: 5. CDR3 length: 14 residues. The CDR3 DNA reads as TGTGCCAGCAGCTTAGGGGACAGCCTCTACGAGCAGTACTTC. It encodes CASSLGDSLYEQYF. Full variable domain (missing parts from reference TRBV5-6 and TRBJ2-7): DAGVTQSPTHLIKTRGQQVTLRCSPKSGHDTVSWYQQALGQGPQFIFQYYEEEERQRGNFPDRFSGHQFPNYSSELNVNALLLGDSALYLCASSLGDSLYEQYFGPGTRLTVT.

The rearrangement joins TRBV13 to TRBJ2-3, with D perhaps being TRBD1 or TRBD2 (5 bases each). This CDR3 spans 14 amino acids. Germline CDR1 PRHDT, CDR2 FYEKMQ (reference sequence). V was clipped by 5 bases and J by 6 bases, with 15 bases between them. CDR3 DNA: TGTGCCAGCAGCCTTCTTGGGACCGGCGATACGCAGTATTTT. It translates to CASSLLGTGDTQYF.

This rearrangement joins TRBV11-1 to TRBJ2-5; weak D call: TRBD1 (6 bases). The V and J ends lost 5 bases and 4 bases respectively, with 14 bases between them. Germline assignment: CDR1 SGHAT and CDR2 FQDESV (reference sequence). The CDR3 has 14 residues. This CDR3 is CASSPDRFRETQYF. As DNA, the CDR3 is TGTGCCAGCAGCCCCGACAGGTTTCGAGAGACCCAGTACTTC.

This clone appeared once. The chain carries TRBV9 and TRBJ2-7; D may be TRBD1 (6 bases). The ends were cut back, 0 bases at V and 3 bases at J, with 13 bases in the middle. CDR3 length: 15 residues. CDR1 and CDR2 (germline): SGDLS, YYNGEE. The CDR3 DNA reads as TGTGCCAGCAGCGTAGCGGACAGCCTAAACTACGAGCAGTACTTC. It specifies CASSVADSLNYEQYF.

In its sample, this clone was seen a few times. The same CDR3 also results from other DNA sequences found in this sample. This sequence joins TRBV19 and TRBJ1-5; no clear D gene. CDR1 is LNHDA and CDR2 is SQIVND in the germline V gene (reference sequence). Trimming took off 2 bases at V and 0 bases at J, with 5 bases between the two ends. This CDR3 contains 14 residues. CDR3 in DNA: TGTGCCAGTAGTATACGCGATAGCAATCAGCCCCAGCATTTT. Its protein is CASSIRDSNQPQHF.

This clone showed up just once. The chain combines TRBV7-6 with TRBJ2-2, with D perhaps being TRBD1 or TRBD2 (5 bases each). The V and J ends lost 11 bases and 5 bases respectively, with 6 bases between them. Germline-derived CDR1 and CDR2 are SGHVS and FNYEAQ. The CDR3 is 10 residues long. CDR3 in amino acids: CAWGTGELFF. In DNA, the CDR3 is TGTGCCTGGGGGACCGGGGAGCTGTTTTTT.

The chain uses TRBV7-3 and TRBJ2-6; D is ambiguous. V dropped 5 bases and J dropped 0 bases, with 11 bases sitting between them. There are 16 residues in the CDR3. From germline, CDR1 is SGHTA and CDR2 FQGTGA. The CDR3 bases are TGTGCCAGCAGCCCGAATTTGGACTCTGGGGCCAACGTCCTGACTTTC. Encoded protein: CASSPNLDSGANVLTF.

The chain recombines TRBV2 with TRBJ1-1; 8 bases map to TRBD1. Trimming at V came to 7 bases and at J to 3 bases, leaving 4 bases not matched to a gene. The CDR3 consists of 13 residues. CDR1 and CDR2 (germline): SNHLY, FYNNEI. This CDR3 reads CASTLDRDTEAFF. The CDR3 nucleotides are TGTGCCAGCACCTTGGACAGGGACACTGAAGCTTTCTTT.

This clone has a handful of counts. The rearrangement uses TRBV7-2 and TRBJ2-7, with D uncertain. Germline CDR1 reads SGHTA; CDR2 reads FQGNSA. The CDR3 length is 15 residues. Trimming cost V 1 base and J 0 bases, with 10 bases left between them. CDR3 protein: CASSLDVVTSYEQYF. CDR3 DNA sequence: TGTGCCAGCAGCTTAGACGTAGTTACCTCCTACGAGCAGTACTTC.